The 19 T cell receptor beta chains listed next were all sequenced from one sample in a study of regulatory T cells in long-lasting Graves disease. Arm-PCR of CDR3 regions with iRepertoire HTBI primers generated TCR beta libraries. TCRdb ran MiXCR on the multiplex PCR reads and lists one entry per CDR3 protein. The top ten clones hold around 20% of a sample with 350,000 to 450,000 distinct CDR3 sequences, about 20% of them seen once. Specified time point: persistent/refractory GD, antithyroid drugs over 5 years with positive TRAb. PBMC-derived RNA was used for the TCR library. The material was peripheral blood mononuclear cells (PBMCs), obtained when the disease was refractory, from a patient treated with antithyroid drugs. These receptors were obtained from a female donor with Graves disease.

This chain connects TRBV2 to TRBJ2-1, with TRBD2 as a possible D gene (6 bases). V gave up 7 bases and J gave up 3 bases, with 13 bases separating them. The CDR3 is made up of 14 amino acids. Germline V gene sequence: CDR1 SNHLY, CDR2 FYNNEI. CDR3 residues: CASNGGLIYNEQFF. CDR3 sequence (DNA): TGTGCCAGCAATGGGGGACTGATCTACAATGAGCAGTTCTTC.

The chain is built from TRBV28 and TRBJ2-1; TRBD2 aligns across 11 bases. CDR1 and CDR2 (germline): MDHEN, SYDVKM. The trim removed 5 bases at V and 7 bases at J, leaving 4 bases unmatched. The CDR3 is 14 amino acids. Here the CDR3 reads CASSIAGGRNEQFF. CDR3 sequence (DNA): TGTGCCAGCAGTATAGCGGGGGGGAGGAATGAGCAGTTCTTC.

This clonotype was seen more than once but under ten times. CDR3 sequence reads: CSVEPGLAGGEQYF. DNA for the CDR3: TGCAGCGTCGAACCGGGACTAGCAGGGGGCGAGCAGTACTTC. J is TRBJ2-7 and V is TRBV29-1; 9 nucleotides match TRBD2. The germline V gene has CDR1 SQVTM and CDR2 ANQGSEA. There are 14 residues in the CDR3. The V and J ends lost 6 bases and 6 bases, in that order; junction bases with no gene match: 12.

This clonotype has ten or more counts. This chain connects TRBV12-3 or TRBV12-4 to TRBJ2-7; D gene ambiguous. This CDR3 contains 18 residues. V was pared by 2 bases and J by 6 bases, with 26 bases between. The CDR3 DNA reads as TGTGCCAGCAGTTTAAGTCTCTCTTCTGTCCTAAGATACGGCGAGCAGTACTTC. Amino acids: CASSLSLSSVLRYGEQYF.

In its sample, this clonotype was seen many times. V and J are TRBV10-3 and TRBJ1-2; TRBD1 matches 8 bases. Per germline, CDR1 ENHRY and CDR2 SYGVKD. With 3 bases clipped from V and 7 bases from J, the junction kept 10 bases outside the gene matches. This CDR3 is 15 amino acids long. The CDR3 bases are TGTGCCATCAGTGACGGGGGACAGGTCGGGCTTGGCTACACCTTC. Residues: CAISDGGQVGLGYTF.

This clonotype was recorded at least ten times. V usage is TRBV28 and J usage is TRBJ2-7; D may match TRBD1 or TRBD2 (5 bases each). V was shortened by 2 bases and J by 2 bases, with 10 bases between the two germline ends. CDR1 MDHEN and CDR2 SYDVKM come from the germline V gene. The CDR3 sequence is 14 residues long. CDR3 in DNA: TGTGCCAGCAGTTTAGAGGGGTCCACCTACGAGCAGTACTTC. It translates to CASSLEGSTYEQYF.

The genes are TRBV11-3 and TRBJ2-1, with D hard to call. V was clipped by 1 base and J by 6 bases, with 16 bases between them. Looked up from germline, CDR1 is SGHNT and CDR2 is YENEEA. The CDR3 sequence is 16 residues long. Here the CDR3 DNA reads TGTGCCAGCAGCTTAGGGGTGGCCTTTAGCCTCAATGAGCAGTTCTTC. It encodes CASSLGVAFSLNEQFF.

This clonotype was picked up a small number of times. The CDR3 region is CASSQEYGPTNSPLHF. CDR3 sequence (DNA): TGCGCCAGCAGCCAAGAATATGGACCTACGAATTCACCCCTCCACTTT. The genes are TRBV4-1 and TRBJ1-6, with D unresolved. From germline, CDR1 is MGHRA and CDR2 YSYEKL. The germline V and J ends were trimmed by 0 bases and 7 bases, with 13 bases remaining between them. This CDR3 comprises 16 residues.

This chain uses TRBV2 with TRBJ1-5; the match to TRBD1 covers 7 bases. The CDR3 has 14 amino acids. Looked up from germline, CDR1 is SNHLY and CDR2 is FYNNEI. The V gene end was trimmed by 7 bases and the J gene end by 7 bases; junction bases not matched to a gene: 10. The DNA for the CDR3 is TGTGCCAGCACAAAGGGGGCAGTTGAACAGCCCCAGCATTTT. It is translated as CASTKGAVEQPQHF.

J is TRBJ2-7 and V is TRBV7-8, with 8 bases fitting TRBD2. Germline lookup yields CDR1 SGHVS and CDR2 FQNEAQ. The CDR3 extends over 15 amino acids. Germline trimming cut 5 bases from V and 3 bases from J; bases unmatched to any gene: 9. The CDR3 loop is CASSLRGGANYEQYF. CDR3 nucleotide sequence: TGTGCCAGCAGCCTCCGGGGGGGAGCTAACTACGAGCAGTACTTC.

This clonotype was observed many times. Here the CDR3 DNA reads TGTGCCAGTAGTGACCGGGACAGTCTCTACGAGCAGTACTTC. The encoded protein is CASSDRDSLYEQYF. The chain links TRBV19 to TRBJ2-7, with 7 bases fitting TRBD1. The CDR3 has 14 amino acids. The germline CDR1 and CDR2 sequences are LNHDA and SQIVND (reference sequence). The J segment lost 3 bases and the V segment lost 5 bases, leaving 7 bases of the junction unmatched.

This clonotype was detected ten times or more. V is TRBV7-8 and J is TRBJ1-1; D call uncertain. Trimming removed 1 base at V and 1 base at J, with 7 bases between. The germline gives CDR1 SGHVS, CDR2 FQNEAQ. The CDR3 contains 14 residues. CDR3 region: CASSLGKKNTEAFF. In DNA, the CDR3 is TGTGCCAGCAGCTTAGGGAAGAAGAACACTGAAGCTTTCTTT.

This rearrangement joins TRBV25-1 to TRBJ2-2; D remains unclear. The CDR3 totals 13 residues. Germline CDR1 reads MGHDK; CDR2 reads SYGVNS. V was trimmed by 7 bases and J by 4 bases, leaving 10 bases between them. CDR3 nucleotide sequence: TGTGCCAGCACTCCTTGGGGCACCGGGGAGCTGTTTTTT. It specifies CASTPWGTGELFF.

V is TRBV25-1 and J is TRBJ1-1; D might be TRBD1 (5 bases). Germline V CDR1 and CDR2: MGHDK, SYGVNS. The CDR3 contains 17 residues. Trimming removed 4 bases from V and 0 bases from J, with 18 bases in between. The chain's CDR3 is CASSGPGPDLLNTEAFF. The CDR3, as DNA: TGTGCCAGCAGTGGCCCGGGGCCAGATCTTCTGAACACTGAAGCTTTCTTT.

This clonotype was found a few times. The chain is built from TRBV5-6 and TRBJ2-7; 8 bases align to TRBD2. Germline loops: CDR1 SGHDT, CDR2 YYEEEE. The CDR3 loop spans 13 amino acids. Trimming took 5 bases from V and 3 from J; bases not matched to a gene: 4. CDR3 DNA sequence: TGTGCCAGCAGGGGGGCGGGAGGCTACGAGCAGTACTTC. Translation: CASRGAGGYEQYF. Looking up the rest from reference TRBV5-6 and TRBJ2-7 gives the full variable domain: DAGVTQSPTHLIKTRGQQVTLRCSPKSGHDTVSWYQQALGQGPQFIFQYYEEEERQRGNFPDRFSGHQFPNYSSELNVNALLLGDSALYLCASRGAGGYEQYFGPGTRLTVT.

This rearrangement joins TRBV9 to TRBJ2-7; D not certain. Trimming pared 7 bases from V and 6 bases from J, leaving 11 bases between. Germline CDR1 reads SGDLS; CDR2 reads YYNGEE. The CDR3 runs 11 residues. This chain's CDR3 is CASPRLGEQYF. CDR3 bases: TGTGCCAGCCCGAGGTTGGGCGAGCAGTACTTC.

The sample holds a few counts of this clonotype. The rearrangement joins TRBV3-1 to TRBJ2-7; 9 nucleotides agree with TRBD1. The CDR3 runs to 15 residues. CDR1 and CDR2 (germline): LGHDT, YNNKEL (reference sequence). The trim removed 4 bases at V and 2 bases at J, leaving 6 bases unmatched. CDR3 DNA sequence: TGTGCCAGCAGCCCCGGGACAGGGTTTGCCTACGAGCAGTACTTC. It is translated as CASSPGTGFAYEQYF.

This clonotype came up many times. The chain couples TRBV28 to TRBJ1-2, with no clear D. The germline CDR1 and CDR2 sequences are MDHEN and SYDVKM. The CDR3 loop spans 14 amino acids. V dropped 4 bases and J dropped 6 bases, with 15 bases sitting between them. Written as DNA, the CDR3 is TGTGCCAGCAGTTCCGGTCCGGGTACCCATGGCTACACCTTC. Translating it yields CASSSGPGTHGYTF.

About this clonotype: Since a much larger clone is just one base distant, this may be a read error. The V call is TRBV7-9, the J call TRBJ2-7; the D gene could be TRBD1 or TRBD2 (5 bases each). V was cut by 1 base and J by 2 bases, with 9 bases left in between. This CDR3 spans 14 amino acids. Looked up from germline, CDR1 is SEHNR and CDR2 is FQNEAQ (reference sequence). CDR3 nucleotides: TGTGCCAGCAGCTTAGGGGACGCTCCCTACGAGCAGTACTTC. This sequence encodes CASSLGDAPYEQYF.